Following are 19 T cell receptor beta chains from one sample sequenced in a study of blood T cell repertoires in COVID-19. Clones were read by immunoSEQ multiplex PCR, and TCRdb kept only the in-frame ones, dropping some. The sample comprises hundreds of thousands of clones, around 86% of which are singletons, and about 3% rests with the top ten. Sequencing was carried out using peripheral blood. These receptors all stem from a human donor in a cohort sampled during active COVID-19.

A note on this clone: Other DNA sequences of this sample code for an identical CDR3. The CDR3 region is CASSLGTSGSYEQYF. CDR3 sequence (DNA): TGCGCCAGCAGCTTGGGGACTAGCGGGTCCTACGAGCAGTACTTC. The V and J genes are TRBV5-1 and TRBJ2-7; 11 nucleotides match TRBD2. V shed 0 bases and J 1 base; nucleotides not matched to a gene: 0. Germline V gives CDR1 SGHRS, CDR2 YFSETQ. The CDR3 consists of 15 residues.

The chain combines TRBV4-1 with TRBJ1-5; D not certain. Germline V gene data show CDR1 as MGHRA and CDR2 as YSYEKL. The ends were cut back, 0 bases at V and 7 bases at J, with 7 bases in the middle. The CDR3 runs to 13 residues. CDR3 coding DNA: TGCGCCAGCAGCCAAGACACGGGGCAGCCCCAGCATTTT. As protein: CASSQDTGQPQHF.

CDR3 nucleotides: TGTGCCAGCAGCTTTAGTTTCCGGGGACTTGACAATGAGCAGTTCTTC. Residues: CASSFSFRGLDNEQFF. This rearrangement joins TRBV7-9 to TRBJ2-1; a weak D match, TRBD2 (6 bases). V was clipped by 3 bases and J by 5 bases, with 17 bases between them. The germline V gene encodes CDR1 SEHNR and CDR2 FQNEAQ (reference sequence). This CDR3 is built from 16 residues.

Note on this clone: This sample includes further DNA sequences coding for the same CDR3. This chain links TRBV6-5 with TRBJ1-3; D is perhaps TRBD1 (5 bases). V was pared by 3 bases and J by 3 bases, with 9 bases between. The CDR3 is 14 residues long. Germline V lookup: CDR1 MNHEY, CDR2 SVGAGI. Here the CDR3 DNA reads TGTGCCAGCAGTTATGGGGGGAGTGGAAACACCATATATTTT. Translated, it gives CASSYGGSGNTIYF.

This clone is a singleton in its sample. The rearrangement uses TRBV2 and TRBJ2-3, with D perhaps TRBD1 (5 bases). The V and J ends lost 5 bases and 0 bases respectively, with 9 bases between them. Germline CDR1 is SNHLY and CDR2 is FYNNEI. CDR3 size: 14 residues. This CDR3 reads CASSRTYSTDTQYF. The CDR3 DNA sequence: TGTGCCAGCAGTAGGACATACAGCACAGATACGCAGTATTTT.

V and J are TRBV29-1 and TRBJ2-2, with 9 bases lining up with TRBD1. The CDR3 spans 13 residues. Germline CDR1 is SQVTM and CDR2 is ANQGSEA. V trimming: 7 bases; J trimming: 2 bases; junction bases outside the gene matches: 2. CDR3 in DNA: TGCAGCGCGGGACAGGGAAACACCGGGGAGCTGTTTTTT. This sequence encodes CSAGQGNTGELFF.

This chain connects TRBV19 to TRBJ2-5, with D perhaps TRBD1 (5 bases). The CDR3 consists of 15 residues. Germline CDR1 and CDR2: LNHDA and SQIVND (reference sequence). Trimming pared 3 bases from V and 6 bases from J, leaving 17 bases between. In DNA form, the CDR3 reads TGTGCCAGTAGTATTTGGGGCCAAAGGGAAAAGACCCAGTACTTC. Translation: CASSIWGQREKTQYF. The full variable domain, completed using reference TRBV19 and TRBJ2-5, is DGGITQSPKYLFRKEGQNVTLSCEQNLNHDAMYWYRQDPGQGLRLIYYSQIVNDFQKGDIAEGYSVSREKKESFPLTVTSAQKNPTAFYLCASSIWGQREKTQYFGPGTRLLVL.

This sequence joins TRBV2 and TRBJ2-4; the D gene is possibly TRBD1 (6 bases). Germline assignment: CDR1 SNHLY and CDR2 FYNNEI. The V end lost 1 base, the J end lost 3 bases, and 7 bases lay between the germline ends. The length of the CDR3 is 14 residues. CDR3 nucleotides: TGTGCCAGCAGTGAAGACAGGGTCAAAAACATTCAGTACTTC. Protein: CASSEDRVKNIQYF.

V gene TRBV27 combines with J gene TRBJ2-3; 9 bases are a match to TRBD2. Germline-derived CDR1 and CDR2 are MNHEY and SMNVEV (reference sequence). The CDR3 is 17 residues long. J gave up 9 bases and V 0 bases, and 13 bases lay outside the gene matches. The CDR3 DNA sequence: TGTGCCAGCAGTTTATCCCGGCTAGCGGGAAACTTGTACACGCAGTATTTT. Translated: CASSLSRLAGNLYTQYF.

This chain connects TRBV6-6 to TRBJ2-7; 7 nucleotides align to TRBD1. Germline values: CDR1 MNHNY, CDR2 SVGAGI (reference sequence). The CDR3 has 17 amino acids. V shed 5 bases and J 2 bases; nucleotides not matched to a gene: 15. In nucleotides, the CDR3 is TGTGCCAGCAGTCCCAGAAACGACAGGGAATTACCCTACGAGCAGTACTTC. It yields the protein CASSPRNDRELPYEQYF.

This chain links TRBV29-1 with TRBJ1-4; tentative D call: TRBD1 (5 bases). CDR3 length: 13 amino acids. Trimming removed 4 bases at V and 7 bases at J, with 13 bases between. Germline CDR1 is SQVTM and CDR2 is ANQGSEA. The chain's CDR3 is CSVGGGDGEKLFF. As DNA, the CDR3 is TGCAGCGTTGGTGGGGGGGATGGTGAAAAACTGTTTTTT.

V gene TRBV5-4 combines with J gene TRBJ2-7; 8 bases are shared with TRBD2. The germline gives CDR1 SGHNT, CDR2 YYREEE (reference sequence). After removal of 4 bases from V and 3 bases from J, the junction contained 15 bases not matched to a gene. This CDR3 region has 17 residues. CDR3 sequence reads: CASSPGAGGLSIYEQYF. The CDR3 DNA reads as TGTGCCAGCAGCCCGGGCGCGGGGGGATTAAGTATCTACGAGCAGTACTTC.

The chain employs TRBV5-1 and TRBJ2-5, with a weak D call TRBD2 (6 bases). The V end lost 2 bases, the J end lost 3 bases, and 8 bases lay between the germline ends. Germline V CDR1 and CDR2: SGHRS, YFSETQ. The CDR3 extends over 13 amino acids. The CDR3 DNA sequence: TGCGCCAGCAGCTTCGGCGGGAAAGAGACCCAGTACTTC. The encoded protein is CASSFGGKETQYF.

The chain links TRBV18 to TRBJ1-6; 9 bases fit TRBD1. CDR1 and CDR2 (germline): KGHSH, LQKENI. V shed 3 bases and J 9 bases; nucleotides not matched to a gene: 6. The CDR3 sequence is 15 residues long. CDR3 nucleotides: TGTGCCAGCTCACCGTCCCGGGACAGGGTTTCACCCCTCCACTTT. This sequence encodes CASSPSRDRVSPLHF.

This sequence joins TRBV5-6 and TRBJ1-1; the match to TRBD1 covers 7 bases. CDR1 is SGHDT, CDR2 YYEEEE, per germline. The CDR3 is 14 amino acids. The J segment lost 0 bases and the V segment lost 4 bases, leaving 3 bases of the junction unmatched. CDR3 bases: TGTGCCAGCAGCACAGGGGCACTGAACACTGAAGCTTTCTTT. Translated, it gives CASSTGALNTEAFF.

The rearrangement joins TRBV6-5 to TRBJ2-5; 7 bases match TRBD2. The CDR3 runs 16 residues. Trimming took 0 bases from V and 1 from J; bases not matched to a gene: 5. The germline CDR1 and CDR2 sequences are MNHEY and SVGAGI. The CDR3 loop reads CASSYSGTNGQETQYF. DNA of the CDR3: TGTGCCAGCAGTTACTCCGGGACTAACGGCCAAGAGACCCAGTACTTC.

The rearrangement uses TRBV5-6 and TRBJ2-4; TRBD2 agrees at 13 bases. V trimming: 0 bases; J trimming: 0 bases; junction bases outside the gene matches: 3. The CDR3 runs to 18 residues. Germline loops: CDR1 SGHDT, CDR2 YYEEEE. The CDR3 here is CASSLGLAGGLAKNIQYF. The CDR3 region has the DNA TGTGCCAGCAGCTTGGGACTAGCGGGGGGTCTAGCCAAAAACATTCAGTACTTC.

This clone was counted only a few times. The V call is TRBV4-2, the J call TRBJ1-6, with D unclear. This CDR3 is 16 amino acids long. Germline V gene data show CDR1 as LGHNA and CDR2 as YNFKEQ. V shed 2 bases and J shed 1 base, with 9 bases lying between them. The CDR3 DNA is TGTGCCAGCAGCCAAACCCCCGGGTCCTATAATTCACCCCTCCACTTT. This gives the protein CASSQTPGSYNSPLHF.

The chain links TRBV6-6 to TRBJ1-6, with a possible D match to TRBD1 (5 bases). The CDR3 contains 14 residues. Trimming shortened V by 5 bases and J by 9 bases, and 14 bases separated the two germline ends. Germline V gives CDR1 MNHNY, CDR2 SVGAGI (reference sequence). The DNA for the CDR3 is TGTGCCAGCAGTCAGGGAGTAAGAGGTTCACCCCTCCACTTT. Translating it yields CASSQGVRGSPLHF.